This is a list of T cell receptor beta chains from one sample in a study of OX40 agonist ivuxolimab in advanced cancers. The protocol was immunoSEQ multiplex PCR, while the TCRdb copy is restricted to in-frame clones and leaves out a portion. The profile shows about 80,000 clones, 70% to 90% of them singletons. The sequences come from CD4+ or CD8+ T cells sorted from blood, collected in a trial of the OX40 agonist ivuxolimab. The receptors come from an adult with an advanced solid tumor such as melanoma, head and neck, liver or kidney cancer. The conserved cysteine and the conserved F or W are not part of the CDR3 here. Size is stated for part of the rows, as once, few or many counts, or as a class when the clone is expanded.

J gene,V gene,clone size,CDR3 protein
TRBJ2-1,TRBV6-6,.,ASSPGQTYLKQF
TRBJ2-3,TRBV6-4,.,ASSDQFSSTDTQY
TRBJ1-1,TRBV6-5,.,ASRTDFTGIEAF
TRBJ2-1,TRBV4-3,.,ASSQDLAGSYNEQF
TRBJ2-6,TRBV5-6,.,ASSLLSGANVLT
TRBJ1-4,TRBV5-1,.,ASRSDGTPNEKLF
TRBJ2-7,TRBV4-1,.,ASSQVGGSAEQY
TRBJ1-1,TRBV15,.,ATSREGDLMNTEAF
TRBJ2-7,TRBV11-2,.,ASSFRLTSGNSPAYEQY
TRBJ2-3,TRBV6-6,.,ASSLGLADRTDTQY
TRBJ1-6,TRBV5-1,.,ASRFRSSLDSPLH
TRBJ2-5,TRBV15,.,ATSKKDRKETQY
TRBJ2-1,TRBV5-6,once,ASSLGRWEYYNEQF
TRBJ1-2,TRBV19,few,ASSIHDRDSGYT
TRBJ1-1,TRBV19,.,ASTPADTEAF
TRBJ2-7,TRBV11-2,once,ASSSQVGQAPYEQY
TRBJ2-7,TRBV27,.,ASSLRGPPYEQY
TRBJ1-4,TRBV5-1,.,ASSLGHDTGKLF
TRBJ1-4,TRBV6-5,.,ASSVNRDGEKLF
TRBJ2-5,TRBV19,.,ASSPIFGVNQETQY
TRBJ2-5,TRBV12-5,.,ASGLEETQY
.,TRBV5-6,.,ASSLETSGASYEQY
TRBJ1-2,TRBV6-5,.,ASRGPLQYGYT
.,TRBV30,.,AWSVSLARYEQY
TRBJ1-1,TRBV18,.,ASSPLLGRRTEAF
TRBJ2-3,TRBV7-9,.,ASSFSSGADTQY
TRBJ1-1,TRBV7-8,.,ASSLGGTGQGMRGEAF
TRBJ2-7,TRBV10-2,.,ASRSTETYEQY
TRBJ2-5,TRBV7-6,.,ASSLTVESPEKD
TRBJ1-1,TRBV7-9,few,ASSLEARPNTEAF
TRBJ1-1,TRBV7-9,.,ASSRPERNTEAF
TRBJ1-1,TRBV4-3,few,ASSQSPGQGGGRRAF
TRBJ2-1,TRBV4-1,.,ASSQPTGGEQF
TRBJ2-6,TRBV5-1,.,ASSADTKGANVLT
TRBJ2-1,TRBV5-4,.,ASSLLTSGGRYNEQF
TRBJ1-5,TRBV19,few,ALRPDQPQH
TRBJ2-7,TRBV7-8,.,ASSLPLRLAGSSYEQY